Below are 9 T cell receptor beta chains sequenced from a single sample in a study of blood T cell repertoires in COVID-19. Here immunoSEQ multiplex PCR was the method, and the copy in TCRdb shows in-frame clones only, minus some. The sample lists about 200,000 clones; around nine tenths were seen once. The specimen sequenced was peripheral blood. These receptor sequences come from a man aged 45-65 years with COVID-19, enrolled during active disease.

The chain couples TRBV30 to TRBJ2-1; 13 nucleotides align to TRBD2. CDR3 length: 15 amino acids. V lost 3 bases to trimming and J lost 4 bases; unmatched junction nucleotides: 3. CDR1 is GTSNPN, CDR2 SVGIG, per germline (reference sequence). The CDR3 DNA follows: TGTGCCTGGAGGAAGACTAGCGGGGGGTACAATGAGCAGTTCTTC. Its protein is CAWRKTSGGYNEQFF.

This clone appeared once. This chain links TRBV30 with TRBJ2-2; tentative D call: TRBD2 (5 bases). Germline values: CDR1 GTSNPN, CDR2 SVGIG (reference sequence). The CDR3 extends over 14 amino acids. The V and J ends lost 0 bases and 5 bases respectively, with 10 bases between them. The CDR3 sequence: CAWSVGGETGELFF. Written as DNA, the CDR3 is TGTGCCTGGAGTGTGGGTGGGGAGACCGGGGAGCTGTTTTTT.

The gene calls are TRBV6-5 and TRBJ2-2; 7 bases agree with TRBD1. The CDR3 is made up of 13 amino acids. Germline CDR1 is MNHEY and CDR2 is SVGAGI. J was trimmed by 5 bases and V by 6 bases; bases with no gene match: 3. For the CDR3, the DNA is TGTGCCAGCAGGAAACAGGGGACCGGGGAGCTGTTTTTT. Residues: CASRKQGTGELFF.

The chain has TRBV7-5 and TRBJ2-6; the table's D call, TRBD1, has no DNA check behind it. TRBV7-5 is noted as a pseudogene. The CDR3 is 20 amino acids. The CDR3 nucleotides are TGTGTCAGAAGCTTAGACTATAAGGACAGGGGGTTATCTGGGGCCAACGTCCTGACTTTC. Translation gives CVRSLDYKDRGLSGANVLTF.

This clone was recorded once. The CDR3 region is CASSFPPYEQYF. In DNA, the CDR3 is TGTGCCAGCAGTTTCCCTCCGTACGAGCAGTACTTC. The chain couples TRBV28 to TRBJ2-7; D is unresolved. The CDR3 sequence is 12 residues long. Germline-derived CDR1 and CDR2 are MDHEN and SYDVKM. Trimming cost V 3 bases and J 4 bases, with 7 bases left between them. The full variable domain, completed using reference TRBV28 and TRBJ2-7, is DVKVTQSSRYLVKRTGEKVFLECVQDMDHENMFWYRQDPGLGLRLIYFSYDVKMKEKGDIPEGYSVSREKKERFSLILESASTNQTSMYLCASSFPPYEQYFGPGTRLTVT.

The J gene is TRBJ2-3, the V gene TRBV6-4, with TRBD2 identical over 11 bases. The CDR3 contains 17 residues. Per germline, CDR1 MRHNA and CDR2 SNTAGT. V lost 3 bases, J lost 0 bases, and 5 bases stayed unmatched. CDR3 DNA: TGTGCCAGCAGTGAGGGACTAGCGGTCGATAGCACAGATACGCAGTATTTT. Its protein product is CASSEGLAVDSTDTQYF.

The J gene is TRBJ2-7, the V gene TRBV13; TRBD1 matches at 7 bases. V was pared by 5 bases and J by 6 bases, with 10 bases of the junction left unmatched. CDR3 length: 14 amino acids. Germline V gene lookup returns CDR1 PRHDT and CDR2 FYEKMQ (reference sequence). The CDR3 region has the DNA TGTGCCAGCAGCAGGACAGGACGTCCTGGCGAGCAGTACTTC. It codes for CASSRTGRPGEQYF.

The chain has TRBV6-8 and TRBJ2-7; 8 bases agree with TRBD1. Germline loops: CDR1 MNHGY, CDR2 SAAAGT. The junction had 19 bases not matched to a gene; V was cut back by 6 bases and J by 9 bases. The CDR3 loop spans 16 amino acids. CDR3 DNA: TGTGCCAGCAGCCTAATCCGCCGGGACAGGCTCGGGCCGCAGTACTTC. It is translated as CASSLIRRDRLGPQYF.

This clone is labeled medium-sized. The chain links TRBV4-1 to TRBJ2-3; tentatively, D is TRBD2 (7 bases). This CDR3 contains 16 residues. CDR1 MGHRA and CDR2 YSYEKL come from the germline V gene. Trimming removed 6 bases at V and 2 bases at J, with 18 bases between. Here the CDR3 DNA reads TGCGCCAGCAGTTTGTGGGGGGGCGGGATCACAGATACGCAGTATTTT. Protein product: CASSLWGGGITDTQYF.